The TCR beta chain described here comes from a study of T cell responses to AZD1222 COVID-19 vaccine. Study-wide points: In the spike-specific TCR repertoire, nearly half reportedly target unmutated variant regions. Baseline serology detected seropositivity in only five or six AZD1222 recipients. The donor group comprised mostly white British people and more females; the analysis possibly underestimated clonal diversity. Sampled repertoires all dated from after the peak T cell response.

For this clone: Its antigen remains unidentified.

Profiled with immunoSEQ multiplex PCR; TCRdb holds only in-frame clones, not every one. This sample has 100,000 to 150,000 clones, with more than 90% found just once. This CDR3 has 10 amino acids. The germline V and J ends were trimmed by 7 bases and 5 bases, with 3 bases remaining between them. This sequence joins TRBV23-1 and TRBJ2-1; D unclear. TRBV23-1 is assigned to the ORF class and has an uncertain function. This specimen was peripheral blood, taken 28 days after the second AZD1222 dose. The TCR originated in an adult who received the AZD1222 COVID-19 vaccine. The CDR3 region is CASNHNEQFF. The CDR3 DNA follows: TGCGCCAGCAATCACAATGAGCAGTTCTTC.